This is a list of T cell receptor beta chains from one sample in a study of OX40 agonist ivuxolimab in advanced cancers. Assay: immunoSEQ multiplex PCR; the TCRdb copy retains only in-frame clones and omits some. The data contain roughly 80,000 clones, about four fifths of them singletons. This specimen consisted of CD4+ or CD8+ T cells sorted from blood, obtained in a trial of the OX40 agonist ivuxolimab. The origin of the receptors is an adult with an advanced solid tumor such as melanoma, head and neck, liver or kidney cancer. The CDR3 runs from the conserved cysteine through the conserved F or W. A D gene is named only where the DNA matches it firmly. Part of the rows lack a size; the others show once, few, many or a class for expanded clones.

cdr3_aa cdr3_nt clone_size v_call d_call j_call
CASSLTAGRGADTQYF TGTGCCAGCAGCTTGACGGCAGGGCGAGGCGCAGATACGCAGTATTTT - TRBV5-4 - TRBJ2-3
CASSLAGADTQYF TGTGCCAGCAGCTTAGCGGGGGCAGATACGCAGTATTTT - TRBV7-9 - TRBJ2-3
CASSPRLSDTQYF TGTGCCAGCAGCCCCCGGCTATCAGATACGCAGTATTTT - TRBV14 - TRBJ2-3
CASSHRGYGNTEAFF TGCGCCAGCAGCCACAGGGGGTACGGGAACACTGAAGCTTTCTTT - TRBV4-3 TRBD1 TRBJ1-1
CASSFVEGPRNTGELFF TGTGCCAGCAGCTTCGTGGAGGGGCCCCGGAACACCGGGGAGCTGTTTTTT - TRBV5-4 - TRBJ2-2
CASSQGRDRQAETQYF TGCGCCAGCAGCCAAGGAAGGGACAGGCAGGCGGAGACCCAGTACTTC few TRBV4-1 TRBD1 TRBJ2-5
CASSLGLAGQYF TGTGCCAGCAGCTTAGGACTAGCGGGGCAGTATTTT - TRBV11-2 TRBD2 TRBJ2-3
CASSSGGVEQFF TGTGCCAGCAGCTCCGGTGGGGTTGAGCAGTTCTTC - TRBV27 - TRBJ2-1
CASSIGQEEKLFF TGTGCCAGCAGCATCGGACAGGAAGAAAAACTGTTTTTT - TRBV7-2 TRBD1 TRBJ1-4
CASSRQATRLNTEAFF TGTGCCAGCAGCAGACAGGCCACTAGACTGAACACTGAAGCTTTCTTT - TRBV7-2 - TRBJ1-1
CASSPSGTYNEQFF TGTGCCAGCAGTCCTAGCGGGACCTACAATGAGCAGTTCTTC once TRBV2 TRBD2 TRBJ2-1
CAISRGQGGEKLFF TGTGCCATCAGTAGGGGACAGGGGGGTGAAAAACTGTTTTTT once TRBV10-3 TRBD1 TRBJ1-4
CASSTVNEKLFF TGTGCCAGCTCGACGGTTAATGAAAAACTGTTTTTT - TRBV28 - TRBJ1-4
CASSSSGGRQYF TGTGCCAGCAGTTCATCGGGGGGCCGACAGTACTTC - TRBV27 - TRBJ2-5
CASRQGEATNEKLFF TGTGCCAGCAGACAGGGGGAGGCAACTAATGAAAAACTGTTTTTT - TRBV27 TRBD1 TRBJ1-4
CASSIYGGFEETQYF TGTGCCAGCAGTATTTACGGGGGGTTTGAGGAGACCCAGTACTTC - TRBV28 TRBD2 TRBJ2-5
CSARTYTEAFF TGCAGCGCCAGGACTTACACTGAAGCTTTCTTT - TRBV29-1 - TRBJ1-1
CASSLGGSSYNEQFF TGCGCCAGCAGCTTGGGAGGGAGCTCCTACAATGAGCAGTTCTTC - TRBV5-1 - TRBJ2-1
CASTMNPGQGNTEAFF TGTGCCAGCACCATGAATCCGGGACAGGGGAACACTGAAGCTTTCTTT - TRBV28 TRBD1 TRBJ1-1
CASSQELSGTGGEKLFF TGTGCCAGCAGCCAAGAGTTAAGTGGGACAGGGGGTGAAAAACTGTTTTTT once TRBV4-2 TRBD1 TRBJ1-4
CASCTALSNQPQHF TGTGCCAGTTGCACAGCTCTTAGCAATCAGCCCCAGCATTTT - TRBV19 - TRBJ1-5
CASSRQGFGNTIYF TGTGCCAGCAGCCGACAGGGGTTTGGAAACACCATATATTTT once TRBV6-5 TRBD1 TRBJ1-3
CASSQGQGGPYEQYF TGCGCCAGCAGCCAAGGACAGGGGGGACCCTACGAGCAGTACTTC - TRBV4-1 TRBD1 TRBJ2-7
CASSPPGGSNYGYTF TGTGCCAGCTCACCACCGGGGGGCTCTAACTATGGCTACACCTTC - TRBV18 - TRBJ1-2
CASSSQGYNEQFF TGTGCCAGCAGCTCCCAGGGGTACAATGAGCAGTTCTTC - TRBV7-3 - TRBJ2-1
CASSSRPQGGQNTEAFF TGCGCCAGCAGCTCCCGTCCCCAGGGGGGACAGAACACTGAAGCTTTCTTT - TRBV5-1 TRBD1 TRBJ1-1
CASSLPGQAFGYTF TGTGCCAGCAGCCTCCCGGGACAGGCATTCGGCTACACCTTC - TRBV5-6 TRBD1 TRBJ1-2
CATSRGQQGNGEQFF TGTGCCACCAGCAGAGGGCAACAGGGGAACGGTGAGCAGTTCTTC - TRBV15 TRBD1 TRBJ2-1
CASSLALAIWGELFF TGTGCCAGCAGCTTAGCGCTCGCGATCTGGGGGGAGCTGTTTTTT once TRBV7-9 - TRBJ2-2
CASSPTKAGASYNEQFF TGCGCCAGCAGCCCAACGAAGGCGGGGGCTTCCTACAATGAGCAGTTCTTC - TRBV5-1 - TRBJ2-1
CASSLGWRGYQETQYF TGCGCCAGCAGCTTGGGCTGGCGGGGGTACCAAGAGACCCAGTACTTC - TRBV5-1 TRBD2 TRBJ2-5
CASSDRGFNEKLFF TGTGCCAGCAGTGATAGGGGGTTCAATGAAAAACTGTTTTTT - TRBV2 - TRBJ1-4
CASSPGTGAYTEAFF TGTGCCAGCAGCCCAGGGACAGGGGCCTACACTGAAGCTTTCTTT once TRBV9 TRBD1 TRBJ1-1
CASSEDIGHYGYTF TGTGCCAGCAGTGAAGATATAGGGCACTATGGCTACACCTTC once TRBV6-5 - TRBJ1-2
CASSRDRASSPLHF TGTGCCAGCAGCCGGGACAGGGCAAGTTCACCCCTCCACTTT - TRBV5-8 TRBD1 TRBJ1-6
CASSVVGDSGNEQFF TGTGCCAGCAGCGTAGTGGGGGACTCGGGCAATGAGCAGTTCTTC - TRBV9 - TRBJ2-1